This TCR beta chain was sequenced in a study of glioma-infiltrating T cells (TCRdb year 2016). Turning to the overall study: The low-grade gliomas were WHO grade II oligodendrogliomas or astrocytomas, while the glioblastomas were WHO grade IV tumors sampled at initial diagnosis rather than at recurrent diagnosis. Three low-grade glioma patients, under ten primary glioblastoma patients, and three non-glioma patients who contributed non-neoplastic brain tissue made up the paired cohort. Dexamethasone was administered to glioma patients for six or fewer days before surgery. To measure how far tissue and blood T-cell populations diverged, each tissue-infiltrating repertoire was compared against the peripheral blood repertoire of the same patient. TCR alpha- and beta-chain repertoires were sequenced from glioma tissue, non-neoplastic brain tissue and matched peripheral blood mononuclear cells. Blood libraries targeted about 4- to 11-fold sequencing coverage of 750,000 to 1,000,000 peripheral T cells. Findings and caveats that apply to the study as a whole: VJ-independent divergence between tissue and blood was found to be below expectation in non-neoplastic patients but above expectation in all gliomas, particularly low-grade gliomas. Patients with low tissue-blood divergence were marked by a signature set of shared blood CDR3 motifs, and that set was depleted in highly divergent patients. Only a very small number of CDR3 sequences turned up in both tissue and blood, a result put down to high CDR3 diversity combined with limited sampling. Small numbers underpinned the group comparisons: 8 or 9 glioblastoma patients, three low-grade glioma patients and three non-neoplastic patients.

The germline V gene (reference sequence) specifies DFQATT as CDR1 and SNEGSKA as CDR2. The CDR3 measures 16 amino acids from cysteine to phenylalanine. Only the CDR3 portion is preserved as DNA: 48 bases, with reading frame beginning at the first base. Trimming costs V 1 base and J 2 bases, and their ends lie 15 bases apart. This clonotype showed up just a few times. It lacks a known antigen. Base quality data are lacking; no much larger clone is found one base away. TCR alpha and beta CDR3 regions were amplified with the iRepertoire nested amplicon-rescue multiplex PCR (arm-PCR) platform from RNA. The input for one-step reverse transcription and amplification was about 85-450 ng of tissue mRNA or PBMC total RNA. Following bead purification, Illumina adapters were added by a secondary multiplex PCR, and the libraries were gel-purified between 200 and 400 bp. Demultiplexing relied on internal 6-nucleotide barcodes carried by the libraries. Sequencing of the libraries was done on an Illumina MiSeq using 2x220 or 2x250 nucleotide paired-end reads. Turning to the authors' computational methods: FLASH 1.2.11 was used to merge paired reads, and BWA-MEM then aligned the reads to the GRCh37 human genome before TRA and TRB reads were extracted. For V and J assignment, an IMGT-derived reference of cassette sequences and CDR3 motifs that included pseudogenes was used. Three-frame translation of reads was performed, and productive CDR3s were defined as those with a C...FGXG motif and no stop codons. A clonotype was defined as a unique combination of a V-J cassette pair and a CDR3 amino acid sequence. Hamming distance filtering was applied to reads, with thresholds set by the sequence error rate of each sample in mapped regions. TCRdb passed the public sequencing reads through fastp at Q25 and MiXCR, retaining productive beta sequences. Here each entry gathers all rows of one CDR3 protein and keeps the most common genes and DNA. The V and J calls reflect TCRdb's pipeline rather than the authors' work. This sample gives roughly 350,000 distinct CDR3 sequences in total; roughly two fifths of them show up just once. The biggest ten clones account for around 12% of the sample.

Surgical brain or tumor specimens were cryofrozen in liquid nitrogen immediately after resection, and peripheral blood cells were collected concurrently. The V and J segments used are TRBV20-1 and TRBJ2-1, with the D gene too uncertain to name. Input material: glioma tissue, nonneoplastic brain tissue, or PBMCs (not recorded which). The receptor was derived from a human donor with low-grade glioma or glioblastoma, undergoing nonglioma brain surgery, or in good health (not recorded which). CDR3 protein: CSARGGTPRPYNEQFF. The sequence in DNA is TGCAGTGCTAGAGGTGGAACCCCGAGGCCCTACAATGAGCAGTTCTTC.